The rows below give T cell receptor beta chains drawn from one sample of a study of CD8+CD57+ T cells in acquired aplastic anemia. TCRdb used MiXCR to reprocess the reads, holding one entry per CDR3 protein. This table holds some 190,000 distinct CDR3 sequences, approximately 50% found once. Sequencing input: sorted CD4+, CD8+, or CD8+CD57+ T cells (not recorded which) from PBMCs. The source of these receptors is a human donor in good health, serving as a control. Both conserved end residues are part of each CDR3. The D gene is left open where the match is weak. Clone sizes are given selectively: once, few, many, or a class where the clone is expanded.

15	-	TRBJ1-1	TRBV25-1	-	CASSARQDRNTEAFF	TGTGCCAGCAGTGCCAGACAGGACCGGAACACTGAAGCTTTCTTT
13	many	TRBJ2-1	TRBV20-1	-	CSARDPGLLEQFF	TGCAGTGCTAGAGACCCCGGCTTGCTTGAGCAGTTCTTC
13	-	TRBJ1-2	TRBV18	-	CASPPGEDYGYTF	TGTGCCAGCCCACCCGGGGAGGACTATGGCTACACCTTC
21	-	TRBJ1-2	TRBV19	TRBD1	CASSRGDRVYNQPQGYYGYTF	TGTGCCAGTAGTCGAGGGGACAGGGTATACAATCAGCCCCAGGGTTACTATGGCTACACCTTC
14	-	TRBJ2-7	TRBV20-1	-	CSAPRARGAYEQYF	TGCAGTGCCCCAAGGGCCCGAGGGGCCTACGAGCAGTACTTC
16	many	TRBJ1-5	TRBV5-6	TRBD1	CASSWGGQGGNQPQHF	TGTGCCAGCAGCTGGGGGGGACAGGGTGGGAATCAGCCCCAGCATTTT
13	-	TRBJ2-2	TRBV6-9	-	CASSFINTGELFF	TGTGCCAGCAGTTTCATTAACACCGGGGAGCTGTTTTTT
13	once	TRBJ2-1	TRBV10-3	TRBD1	CAIRGTGDNEQFF	TGTGCCATCAGGGGGACAGGGGACAATGAGCAGTTCTTC
13	-	TRBJ2-5	TRBV7-7	-	CASSIARDETQYF	TGTGCCAGCAGCATAGCTAGGGACGAGACCCAGTACTTC
16	many	TRBJ2-5	TRBV7-9	TRBD2	CASSLKEDGVAGTQYF	TGTGCCAGCAGCTTAAAGGAGGACGGAGTAGCGGGGACCCAGTACTTC
13	-	TRBJ2-5	TRBV7-2	-	CASSPGLEETQYF	TGTGCCAGCAGCCCCGGACTCGAAGAGACCCAGTACTTC
11	-	TRBJ1-2	TRBV20-1	TRBD1	CSAGTVYGYTF	TGCAGTGCAGGGACAGTCTATGGCTACACCTTC
17	-	TRBJ2-5	TRBV5-1	TRBD2	CASSLENSGGRKETQYF	TGTGCCAGCAGCTTAGAAAATAGCGGGGGCCGGAAAGAGACCCAGTACTTC
13	few	TRBJ2-7	TRBV29-1	-	CSVEGGQSLEQYF	TGCAGCGTTGAGGGCGGACAGTCCCTCGAGCAGTACTTC
14	few	TRBJ2-7	TRBV7-9	TRBD1	CASSTGTGGFEQYF	TGTGCCAGCAGCACCGGGACAGGGGGCTTCGAGCAGTACTTC
14	-	TRBJ1-1	TRBV29-1	-	CSVDPQGLGTEAFF	TGCAGCGTTGATCCGCAGGGGTTGGGCACTGAAGCTTTCTTT
13	once	TRBJ1-2	TRBV7-3	-	CASSDQGRIGYTF	TGTGCCAGCAGCGATCAGGGGAGGATCGGCTACACCTTC
11	many	TRBJ2-7	TRBV3-1	-	CASSLHYEQYF	TGTGCCAGCAGCCTCCATTACGAGCAGTACTTC
17	-	TRBJ1-1	TRBV9	-	CASSPPSWAGTNTEAFF	TGTGCCAGCTCACCACCCTCTTGGGCAGGTACGAACACTGAAGCTTTCTTT
13	-	TRBJ2-5	TRBV5-1	-	CASSLEQGETQYF	TGCGCCAGCAGCTTGGAACAGGGAGAGACCCAGTACTTC
14	-	TRBJ1-6	TRBV7-9	TRBD1	CASSISDRNSPLHF	TGTGCCAGTAGTATTTCGGACAGGAATTCACCCCTCCACTTT
12	-	TRBJ1-1	TRBV29-1	-	CSALGGGTEAFF	TGCAGCGCACTGGGGGGGGGGACTGAAGCTTTCTTT
11	once	TRBJ2-3	TRBV20-1	-	CSAARADTQYF	TGCAGTGCAGCACGGGCAGATACGCAGTATTTT
12	-	TRBJ2-5	TRBV29-1	-	CSVGSTQETQYF	TGCAGCGTTGGGTCGACACAAGAGACCCAGTACTTC
16	-	TRBJ1-2	TRBV15	TRBD1	CATSRDFGQGAAGYTF	TGTGCCACCAGCAGAGATTTCGGACAGGGGGCGGCTGGCTACACCTTC
14	-	TRBJ2-3	TRBV7-2	TRBD1	CASSLTGGADTQYF	TGTGCCAGCAGCTTGACAGGGGGCGCCGATACGCAGTATTTT
17	-	TRBJ1-3	TRBV10-3	TRBD1	CAISDSDRGDTGNTIYF	TGTGCCATCAGTGACTCGGACAGGGGGGACACTGGAAACACCATATATTTT
14	-	TRBJ1-2	TRBV2	-	CASSGGQPNYGYTF	TGTGCCAGCAGCGGCGGACAGCCTAACTATGGCTACACCTTC
16	-	TRBJ1-2	TRBV15	TRBD1	CATSRGGTGVPYGYTF	TGTGCCACCAGCAGAGGGGGCACAGGGGTTCCCTATGGCTACACCTTC
15	few	TRBJ2-3	TRBV9	-	CASTSRGVTTDTQYF	TGTGCCAGCACCAGCCGAGGGGTCACCACAGATACGCAGTATTTT
14	many	TRBJ1-5	TRBV6-2/TRBV6-3	TRBD1	CASRQGGFNQPQHF	TGTGCCAGCAGACAGGGGGGGTTCAATCAGCCCCAGCATTTT
18	many	TRBJ1-3	TRBV12-3/TRBV12-4	TRBD1	CASRGTGTGMGSGNTIYF	TGTGCCAGCAGGGGTACGGGGACAGGGATGGGCTCTGGAAACACCATATATTTT
11	many	TRBJ1-6	TRBV2	-	CASDYNSPLHF	TGTGCCAGCGACTATAATTCACCCCTCCACTTT
13	-	TRBJ1-5	TRBV29-1	-	CSVEDSSGQPQHF	TGCAGCGTTGAAGATTCATCGGGACAGCCCCAGCATTTT
14	-	TRBJ2-1	TRBV24-1	TRBD1	CATSDAQGSDEQFF	TGTGCCACCAGTGACGCACAGGGGTCCGATGAGCAGTTCTTC
13	many	TRBJ1-1	TRBV28	-	CASSRIDQGSAFF	TGTGCCAGCAGCCGGATCGACCAGGGGAGTGCTTTCTTT
12	-	TRBJ2-1	TRBV10-1	-	CASSRRAYEQFF	TGCGCCAGCAGTCGGAGGGCCTATGAGCAGTTCTTC
14	once	TRBJ2-5	TRBV4-1	-	CASSQGNRQETQYF	TGCGCCAGCAGCCAAGGGAACAGGCAAGAGACCCAGTACTTC
14	-	TRBJ1-1	TRBV5-1	TRBD1	CASSLQGGWTEAFF	TGCGCCAGCAGCTTGCAGGGGGGTTGGACTGAAGCTTTCTTT
14	few	TRBJ2-2	TRBV28	-	CASSIANSRRELFF	TGTGCCAGCAGTATCGCAAATTCCCGTCGGGAGCTGTTTTTT